Described below is a single T cell receptor beta chain sequence and its context. The same CDR3 also results from other DNA sequences found in this sample. Sequencing was performed with immunoSEQ multiplex PCR; in TCRdb, only in-frame clones are kept and a portion is missing. The table includes about 68,000 clones, around 90% detected once. The CDR3 covers 11 residues. Trimming took 7 bases from V and 4 from J, leaving 5 bases between them. CDR1 is SNHLY, CDR2 FYNNEI, per germline. This entry is derived from a study of cytomegalovirus exposure and HLA in healthy donors. The sequenced sample consisted of PBMCs. The source of this sequence is a man between 18 and 29 years old in good health and CMV-seronegative. The chain is built from TRBV2 and TRBJ2-1; D not resolved. CDR3 in DNA: TGTGCCAGCACCCCTTACAATGAGCAGTTCTTC. This gives the protein CASTPYNEQFF. Variable domain in full (rest from reference TRBV2 and TRBJ2-1): EPEVTQTPSHQVTQMGQEVILRCVPISNHLYFYWYRQILGQKVEFLVSFYNNEISEKSEIFDDQFSVERPDGSNFTLKIRSTKLEDSAMYFCASTPYNEQFFGPGTRLTVL.